The rows below give T cell receptor beta chains drawn from one sample of a study of cytomegalovirus exposure and HLA in healthy donors. TCRdb's table, derived via immunoSEQ multiplex PCR, lists solely in-frame clones and lacks some. This repertoire shows around 63,000 clones, 75% found once; its top ten account for over 7%. Sequenced material: PBMCs. These TCRs come from a man aged 60 to 75 in good health and CMV-seropositive. Each CDR3 is given with its conserved first and last residue. D genes are given only for firm matches. Expanded clones are given a class, and other clones once, few, many or no size at all.

>TRBJ2-2|TRBV28|NA|NA
CASLREDTGELFF
TGTGCCAGCCTTAGGGAGGACACCGGGGAGCTGTTTTTT
>TRBJ2-7|TRBV7-9|NA|NA
CASSLRGNPYEQYF
TGTGCCAGCAGCTTACGCGGGAACCCCTACGAGCAGTACTTC
>TRBJ1-4|TRBV2|NA|NA
CASSDVQGSLTNEKLFF
TGTGCCAGCAGTGATGTTCAGGGAAGTTTGACTAATGAAAAACTGTTTTTT
>TRBJ2-1|TRBV11-3|NA|TRBD2
CASSLGASGRAWEQFF
TGTGCCAGCAGCTTAGGGGCTAGCGGGAGGGCCTGGGAGCAGTTCTTC
>TRBJ1-5|TRBV5-5|NA|NA
CASSFDGGRGSGPQHF
TGTGCCAGCAGCTTCGATGGGGGCCGCGGTTCCGGGCCCCAGCATTTT
>TRBJ1-4|TRBV5-1|NA|NA
CASSLGANEKLFF
TGCGCCAGCAGCTTAGGGGCAAATGAAAAACTGTTTTTT
>TRBJ2-1|TRBV7-2|NA|TRBD2
CASSPSGTRRGEQFF
TGTGCCAGCAGCCCCAGCGGGACTAGAAGGGGTGAGCAGTTCTTC
>TRBJ1-1|TRBV7-9|NA|TRBD1
CASLNLGTGVNTEAFF
TGTGCCAGTCTCAACCTCGGGACAGGCGTGAACACTGAAGCTTTCTTT
>TRBJ2-1|TRBV5-1|NA|NA
CASSLGLFNEQFF
TGCGCCAGCAGCTTGGGACTCTTCAATGAGCAGTTCTTC
>TRBJ2-5|TRBV19|once|NA
CASSRGVGSQETQYF
TGTGCCAGTAGTAGGGGGGTGGGCAGCCAAGAGACCCAGTACTTC
>TRBJ2-5|TRBV19|NA|NA
CASSGPYSGQETQYF
TGTGCCAGTAGCGGGCCATATTCAGGGCAAGAGACCCAGTACTTC
>TRBJ1-3|TRBV11-2|NA|NA
CASSSWGTDNSGNTIYF
TGTGCCAGCAGCTCATGGGGCACCGATAACTCTGGAAACACCATATATTTT
>TRBJ2-1|TRBV10-2|once|TRBD2
CASSESGSSYNEQFF
TGCGCCAGCAGTGAGAGCGGGAGCTCCTACAATGAGCAGTTCTTC
>TRBJ1-6|TRBV27|NA|TRBD1
CASSFLRQGGISYNSPLHF
TGTGCCAGCAGTTTCCTCCGACAGGGGGGGATCTCCTATAATTCACCCCTCCACTTT
>TRBJ2-1|TRBV7-9|NA|TRBD2
CASSPASGESYNEQFF
TGTGCCAGCAGCCCTGCTAGCGGGGAATCCTACAATGAGCAGTTCTTC
>TRBJ1-1|TRBV6-5|few|TRBD1
CASRAGQGLGTEAFF
TGTGCCAGCAGAGCGGGACAGGGGCTGGGCACTGAAGCTTTCTTT
>TRBJ1-3|TRBV7-9|NA|TRBD1
CASSLARGGTGNTIYF
TGTGCCAGCAGCTTAGCGCGAGGGGGCACTGGAAACACCATATATTTT
>TRBJ2-3|TRBV6-1|NA|NA
CASSDRLQGVADTQYF
TGTGCCAGCAGTGACCGTCTACAGGGAGTGGCAGATACGCAGTATTTT
>TRBJ2-7|TRBV4-2|few|TRBD1
CASSQTDRVSSEQYF
TGTGCCAGCAGCCAAACCGACAGGGTCAGTTCCGAGCAGTACTTC
>TRBJ1-6|TRBV5-1|NA|TRBD1
CASSAGDGTGGSPLHF
TGCGCCAGCAGCGCGGGGGATGGGACAGGAGGTTCACCCCTCCACTTT
>TRBJ2-1|TRBV9|NA|NA
CASSVSHWAGRSYNEQFF
TGTGCCAGCAGCGTCTCTCACTGGGCGGGCCGCTCCTACAATGAGCAGTTCTTC
>TRBJ2-7|TRBV15|NA|TRBD1
CATSRVVDRGSPYEQYF
TGTGCCACCAGCAGAGTGGTGGACAGGGGGAGCCCCTACGAGCAGTACTTC
>TRBJ1-5|TRBV6-6|once|NA
CASSLREGGQPQHF
TGTGCCAGCAGTCTCAGGGAAGGGGGTCAGCCCCAGCATTTT
>TRBJ2-1|TRBV10-1|NA|TRBD2
CASSPSSGRRRGLYNEQFF
TGCGCCAGCAGCCCTAGTAGCGGGAGACGACGGGGTCTCTACAATGAGCAGTTCTTC
>TRBJ2-3|TRBV6-6|NA|NA
CASRSGLGGTQYF
TGTGCCAGCAGATCAGGACTAGGGGGTACGCAGTATTTT
>TRBJ2-5|TRBV19|NA|TRBD1
CASSMTGGETQYF
TGTGCCAGTAGTATGACAGGGGGCGAGACCCAGTACTTC